This is a list of T cell receptor beta chains from one sample in a study of blood T cell repertoires in COVID-19. Libraries were prepared by immunoSEQ multiplex PCR; TCRdb keeps only in-frame clonotypes and omits some of them. Of 200,000 to 250,000 clones listed, 70% to 85% are singletons. The specimen was PBMCs or T cells enriched from blood (not recorded which). These receptors all come from a man in his sixties who had recovered from COVID-19. CDR3s include the opening cysteine and the closing phenylalanine or tryptophan. The order of the fields is CDR3 protein, CDR3 DNA, V gene, clone size, J gene, D gene. D genes are given only for firm matches. Some rows have no size entry. The others give once, few or many, or a class for an expanded clone.

CDR3 protein: CASSPGLTFYEQYF; CDR3 DNA: TGTGCCAGCAGCCCCGGACTAACTTTCTACGAGCAGTACTTC; V gene: TRBV7-2; clone size: few; J gene: TRBJ2-7; D gene: .
CDR3 protein: CASSLASGGTLHEQYF; CDR3 DNA: TGTGCCAGCAGCTTAGCATCCGGGGGTACGTTACACGAGCAGTACTTC; V gene: TRBV7-9; clone size: .; J gene: TRBJ2-7; D gene: .
CDR3 protein: CASSLGDSPGLAGGTNTGELFF; CDR3 DNA: TGTGCCAGCAGCTTAGGCGACTCACCGGGACTAGCGGGGGGTACGAACACCGGGGAGCTGTTTTTT; V gene: TRBV7-6; clone size: once; J gene: TRBJ2-2; D gene: TRBD2
CDR3 protein: CASSSRDTEFERIRITF; CDR3 DNA: TGTGCCAGCAGCTCCCGGGACACTGAGTTCGAGAGGATTAGGATCACCTTC; V gene: TRBV11-2; clone size: .; J gene: TRBJ1-2; D gene: .
CDR3 protein: CATSDFAGTYNEQFF; CDR3 DNA: TGTGCCACCAGTGATTTCGCGGGAACCTACAATGAGCAGTTCTTC; V gene: TRBV24-1; clone size: .; J gene: TRBJ2-1; D gene: .
CDR3 protein: CASRRGRNTEAFF; CDR3 DNA: TGTGCCTCCCGTAGGGGCAGGAACACTGAAGCTTTCTTT; V gene: TRBV27; clone size: .; J gene: TRBJ1-1; D gene: .
CDR3 protein: CASSPRGHSSYEQYF; CDR3 DNA: TGTGCCAGCAGCCCAAGGGGACACTCCTCCTACGAGCAGTACTTC; V gene: TRBV6-5; clone size: .; J gene: TRBJ2-7; D gene: .
CDR3 protein: CASSATTTGVTEAFF; CDR3 DNA: TGCGCCAGCAGCGCAACGACGACAGGGGTCACTGAAGCTTTCTTT; V gene: TRBV5-1; clone size: .; J gene: TRBJ1-1; D gene: TRBD1
CDR3 protein: CASSKTGGDTGELFF; CDR3 DNA: TGTGCTAGCAGCAAGACAGGAGGAGACACCGGGGAGCTGTTTTTT; V gene: TRBV7-7; clone size: .; J gene: TRBJ2-2; D gene: .
CDR3 protein: CASSREAAVDTQYF; CDR3 DNA: TGTGCCAGCAGCCGGGAGGCCGCCGTAGATACGCAGTATTTT; V gene: TRBV3-1/TRBV3-2; clone size: .; J gene: TRBJ2-3; D gene: .
CDR3 protein: CSGTGGNYGYTF; CDR3 DNA: TGCAGCGGGACAGGGGGTAACTATGGCTACACCTTC; V gene: TRBV29-1; clone size: .; J gene: TRBJ1-2; D gene: TRBD1
CDR3 protein: CASSLVAGRRETQYF; CDR3 DNA: TGTGCCAGCAGCTTGGTTGCGGGTAGGAGGGAGACCCAGTACTTC; V gene: TRBV5-4; clone size: once; J gene: TRBJ2-5; D gene: .
CDR3 protein: CATSDLGQLNTGELFF; CDR3 DNA: TGTGCCACCAGTGATTTGGGACAGCTGAACACCGGGGAGCTGTTTTTT; V gene: TRBV24-1; clone size: .; J gene: TRBJ2-2; D gene: .
CDR3 protein: CASSYLGPLHNEQFF; CDR3 DNA: TGTGCCAGCAGTTACCTGGGCCCGCTTCACAATGAGCAGTTCTTC; V gene: TRBV6-2/TRBV6-3; clone size: .; J gene: TRBJ2-1; D gene: .
CDR3 protein: CASSQGHNSPLHF; CDR3 DNA: TGTGCCAGCAGCCAAGGGCATAATTCACCCCTCCACTTT; V gene: TRBV4-2; clone size: .; J gene: TRBJ1-6; D gene: .
CDR3 protein: CAWSLGGVGGELFF; CDR3 DNA: TGTGCCTGGAGTCTGGGGGGGGTTGGCGGGGAGCTGTTTTTT; V gene: TRBV30; clone size: .; J gene: TRBJ2-2; D gene: TRBD2
CDR3 protein: CASSLGGTSRDTGELFF; CDR3 DNA: TGTGCCAGCAGCTTAGGTGGGACTAGCAGGGACACCGGGGAGCTGTTTTTT; V gene: TRBV7-9; clone size: .; J gene: TRBJ2-2; D gene: TRBD2
CDR3 protein: CASRVEDTEAFF; CDR3 DNA: TGCGCCAGCAGGGTCGAGGACACTGAAGCTTTCTTT; V gene: TRBV10-2; clone size: few; J gene: TRBJ1-1; D gene: .
CDR3 protein: CASTKTATNTEAFF; CDR3 DNA: TGTGCCAGCACAAAAACAGCTACGAACACTGAAGCTTTCTTT; V gene: TRBV27; clone size: .; J gene: TRBJ1-1; D gene: .
CDR3 protein: CAIKQGSYGYTF; CDR3 DNA: TGTGCCATCAAACAGGGATCCTATGGCTACACCTTC; V gene: TRBV10-3; clone size: .; J gene: TRBJ1-2; D gene: .
CDR3 protein: CASSFGTGGNSPLHF; CDR3 DNA: TGTGCCAGCAGCTTCGGGACAGGCGGCAATTCACCCCTCCACTTT; V gene: TRBV7-9; clone size: once; J gene: TRBJ1-6; D gene: TRBD1
CDR3 protein: CASSSGQGANQPQHF; CDR3 DNA: TGTGCCAGCAGCTCGGGACAGGGTGCCAATCAGCCCCAGCATTTT; V gene: TRBV7-9; clone size: .; J gene: TRBJ1-5; D gene: TRBD1